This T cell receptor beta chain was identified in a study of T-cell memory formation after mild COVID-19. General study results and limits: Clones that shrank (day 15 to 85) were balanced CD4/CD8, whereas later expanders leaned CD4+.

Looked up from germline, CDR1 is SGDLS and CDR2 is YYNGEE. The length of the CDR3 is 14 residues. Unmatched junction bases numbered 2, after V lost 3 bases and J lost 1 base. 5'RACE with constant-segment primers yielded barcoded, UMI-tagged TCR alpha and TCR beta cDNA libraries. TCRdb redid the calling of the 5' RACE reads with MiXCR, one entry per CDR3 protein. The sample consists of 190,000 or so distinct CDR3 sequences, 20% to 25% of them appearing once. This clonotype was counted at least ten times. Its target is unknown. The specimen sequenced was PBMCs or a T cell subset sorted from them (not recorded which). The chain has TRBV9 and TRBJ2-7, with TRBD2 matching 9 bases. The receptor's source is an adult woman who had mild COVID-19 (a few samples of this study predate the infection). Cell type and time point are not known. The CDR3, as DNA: TGTGCCAGCAGCGCGGGACTAGCATCCTACGAGCAGTACTTC. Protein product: CASSAGLASYEQYF.